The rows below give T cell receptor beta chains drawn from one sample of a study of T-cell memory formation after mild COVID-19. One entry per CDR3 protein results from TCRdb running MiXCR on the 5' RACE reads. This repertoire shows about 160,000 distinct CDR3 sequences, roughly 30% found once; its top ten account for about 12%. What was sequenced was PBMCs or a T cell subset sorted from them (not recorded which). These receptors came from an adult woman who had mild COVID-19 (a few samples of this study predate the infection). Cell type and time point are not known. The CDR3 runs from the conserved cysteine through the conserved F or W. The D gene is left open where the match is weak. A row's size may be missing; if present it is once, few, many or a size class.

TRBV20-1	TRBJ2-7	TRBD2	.	CSASSLAGVHEQYF	TGCAGTGCTAGTTCTCTAGCGGGAGTCCACGAGCAGTACTTC
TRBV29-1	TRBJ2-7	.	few	CSVIRENTYEQYF	TGCAGCGTGATACGGGAAAACACCTACGAGCAGTACTTC
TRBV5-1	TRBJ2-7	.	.	CASSLRGPAYEQYF	TGCGCCAGCAGCTTGCGGGGCCCAGCCTACGAGCAGTACTTC
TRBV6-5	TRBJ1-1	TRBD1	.	CASSYSAGQWAFF	TGTGCCAGCAGTTACTCCGCGGGACAGTGGGCTTTCTTT
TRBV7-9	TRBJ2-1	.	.	CASSLALGYSYNEQFF	TGTGCCAGCAGCTTAGCGCTGGGCTACTCCTACAATGAGCAGTTCTTC
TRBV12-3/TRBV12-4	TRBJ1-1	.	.	CASSLEVSTEAFF	TGTGCCAGCAGTTTGGAGGTTAGCACTGAAGCTTTCTTT
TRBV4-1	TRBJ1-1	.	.	CASSQDQTGLEAFF	TGCGCCAGCAGCCAAGATCAAACAGGCCTTGAAGCTTTCTTT
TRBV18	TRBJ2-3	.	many	CASSHGSPTDTQYF	TGTGCCAGCTCACACGGGAGTCCCACAGATACGCAGTATTTT
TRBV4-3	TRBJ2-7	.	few	CASSQEPSAYEQYF	TGCGCCAGCAGCCAAGAACCTAGCGCCTACGAGCAGTACTTC
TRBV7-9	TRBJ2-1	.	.	CASSSTGGQFF	TGTGCCAGCAGCTCCACAGGAGGGCAGTTCTTC
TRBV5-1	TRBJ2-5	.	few	CASSSPTGETQYF	TGCGCCAGCAGCTCCCCAACGGGAGAGACCCAGTACTTC
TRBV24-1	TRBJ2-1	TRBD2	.	CATSDPSLVSGTNEQFF	TGTGCCACCAGTGACCCCTCCTTGGTTAGCGGGACGAATGAGCAGTTCTTC
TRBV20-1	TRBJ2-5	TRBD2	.	CSATPVAGLQETQYF	TGCAGTGCTACCCCGGTAGCGGGACTCCAAGAGACCCAGTACTTC
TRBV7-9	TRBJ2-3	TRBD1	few	CASSIGTGGRDTQYF	TGTGCCAGCAGCATCGGAACAGGGGGAAGAGATACGCAGTATTTT